Below are 15 T cell receptor beta chains sequenced from a single sample in a study of T cell responses to AZD1222 COVID-19 vaccine (dated by TCRdb to the early 2020s). Libraries were made using the immunoSEQ multiplex PCR assay. Here the immuneACCESS table is served through TCRdb, limited to in-frame sequences with V and J called. Missing clones are a known gap in these copies; in checked studies unresolved V genes cover under half, and the rest lacks a known reason. The sample contains fewer than 180,000 clones, around 90% of them found a single time. Around 3.1% of the sample rests with the top ten. The sample's time point label, decoded: about 28 days (+/-7) after the second vaccine dose. The material sequenced was peripheral blood, taken 28 days after the second AZD1222 dose. The receptor set was obtained from an adult who received the AZD1222 COVID-19 vaccine.

The chain has TRBV30 and TRBJ2-3, with unresolved D. Trimming left V 1 base short and J 1 base short, with 3 bases between. Germline lookup yields CDR1 GTSNPN and CDR2 SVGIG (reference sequence). CDR3 length: 12 amino acids. The CDR3 loop is CAWSGGTDTQYF. The CDR3 nucleotides are TGTGCCTGGAGTGGAGGCACAGATACGCAGTATTTT.

Comments on this clone: The same CDR3 arises from other DNA sequences in this sample as well. The CDR3 reads CASSLDYEQYF. The CDR3 nucleotides are TGCGCCAGCAGCTTGGACTACGAGCAGTACTTC. The chain couples TRBV5-1 to TRBJ2-7; D is unresolved. The CDR3 spans 11 residues. V was clipped by 0 bases and J by 3 bases, with 1 base between them. Germline values: CDR1 SGHRS, CDR2 YFSETQ.

This rearrangement joins TRBV30 to TRBJ1-1; 7 nucleotides match TRBD1. V dropped 2 bases and J dropped 4; count of bases not matched to a gene: 7. The CDR3 sequence is 14 residues long. Germline values: CDR1 GTSNPN, CDR2 SVGIG (reference sequence). CDR3 loop: CAWSFTGDITEAFF. Here the CDR3 DNA reads TGTGCCTGGAGTTTCACAGGGGACATCACTGAAGCTTTCTTT.

The chain links TRBV3-1 (or the pseudogene TRBV3-2) to TRBJ2-7; the D gene is possibly TRBD2 (5 bases). In germline, CDR1 is LGHDT, CDR2 YNNKEL (reference sequence). CDR3 length: 16 amino acids. The V end was cut by 0 bases, the J end by 3 bases, with 15 bases between. The CDR3 loop reads CASSQDRIPLVYEQYF. The DNA of the CDR3 is TGTGCCAGCAGCCAAGATCGGATCCCACTAGTCTACGAGCAGTACTTC.

This clone was observed once. The V call is TRBV6-5, the J call TRBJ2-2; 7 bases map to TRBD1. The V segment lost 8 bases and the J segment 7 bases; nucleotides outside the gene matches: 4. Germline V lookup: CDR1 MNHEY, CDR2 SVGAGI. The CDR3 loop spans 12 amino acids. In DNA, the CDR3 is TGTGCCAGCTTAGGGGGCGGCGGGGAGCTGTTTTTT. It codes for CASLGGGGELFF.

V is TRBV6-1 and J is TRBJ2-7; 7 bases map to TRBD1. Germline loops: CDR1 MNHNS, CDR2 SASEGT. Losses at the gene ends were 3 bases for V and 9 bases for J; bases not matched to a gene: 5. This CDR3 comprises 12 residues. CDR3 coding DNA: TGTGCCAGCAGTGAGGACAGGACGAGGCAGTACTTC. Translating gives CASSEDRTRQYF.

This CDR3 is CASSESGTLYEQYF. Here the CDR3 DNA reads TGTGCCAGCAGTGAATCGGGGACACTCTACGAGCAGTACTTC. V is TRBV6-1 and J is TRBJ2-7, with D possibly being TRBD1 (6 bases). Trimming cost V 2 bases and J 3 bases, with 11 bases left between them. The CDR3 is 14 residues long. Per the germline V gene, CDR1 is MNHNS and CDR2 is SASEGT.

The chain has TRBV7-2 and TRBJ2-2; no reliable D call. Per germline, CDR1 SGHTA and CDR2 FQGNSA. This CDR3 comprises 15 residues. V was trimmed by 5 bases and J by 4 bases, leaving 14 bases between them. The CDR3 spells CASSAPRASTGELFF. The CDR3 DNA follows: TGTGCCAGCAGCGCACCCAGAGCAAGCACCGGGGAGCTGTTTTTT.

The V and J genes are TRBV6-5 and TRBJ1-2, with 10 positions matching TRBD1. Germline-derived CDR1 and CDR2 are MNHEY and SVGAGI. The CDR3 spans 14 residues. V trimming: 3 bases; J trimming: 7 bases; junction bases outside the gene matches: 5. CDR3 loop: CASSYTGTGVGYTF. DNA of the CDR3: TGTGCCAGCAGTTATACCGGGACAGGGGTTGGCTACACCTTC.

The chain recombines TRBV5-1 with TRBJ2-1; D possibly matches TRBD1 or TRBD2 (6 bases each). Trimming cost V 4 bases and J 1 base, with 15 bases left between them. This CDR3 is built from 16 residues. Germline V lookup: CDR1 SGHRS, CDR2 YFSETQ. CDR3: CASSPGTGASYNEQFF. For the CDR3, the DNA is TGCGCCAGCAGCCCAGGGACGGGGGCGTCCTACAATGAGCAGTTCTTC.

This chain links TRBV6-5 with TRBJ1-4, with D unresolved. CDR3 length equals 14 residues. The V gene lost 2 bases and the J gene lost 7 bases, with 11 bases spanning the gap. The germline CDR1 and CDR2 sequences are MNHEY and SVGAGI. In DNA form, the CDR3 reads TGTGCCAGCAGTTACAAGGGCCTTGGTGAAAAACTGTTTTTT. Amino acid sequence: CASSYKGLGEKLFF.

The rearrangement links TRBV25-1 to TRBJ1-2; 9 bases agree with TRBD1. This CDR3 contains 15 residues. Germline V CDR1 and CDR2: MGHDK, SYGVNS. V lost 7 bases, J lost 4 bases, and 10 bases stayed unmatched. CDR3 sequence (DNA): TGTGCCAGCAACTCGGGACAGGGCGTCGCCTATGGCTACACCTTC. Translation: CASNSGQGVAYGYTF.

This chain joins TRBV30 and TRBJ1-2; 8 bases agree with TRBD1. The CDR3 is 13 residues long. Germline V gives CDR1 GTSNPN, CDR2 SVGIG (reference sequence). The ends lost 3 bases at V and 8 bases at J; junction bases unmatched: 8. The CDR3 nucleotides are TGTGCCTGGAGCCAGACAGGGGATGAGGGCTACACCTTC. It specifies CAWSQTGDEGYTF.

This clone showed up just once. The chain links TRBV5-6 to TRBJ1-4; D perhaps matches TRBD1 (5 bases). The V end was cut by 7 bases, the J end by 3 bases, with 7 bases between. The CDR3 extends over 12 amino acids. Germline values: CDR1 SGHDT, CDR2 YYEEEE. The DNA for the CDR3 is TGTGCCAGCGGGGGGGCTAATGAAAAACTGTTTTTT. It encodes CASGGANEKLFF.

V usage is TRBV6-1 and J usage is TRBJ1-5, with D tentatively TRBD1 (5 bases). This CDR3 has 14 residues. V was shortened by 3 bases and J by 6 bases, with 12 bases between the two germline ends. Germline V gives CDR1 MNHNS, CDR2 SASEGT. The DNA for the CDR3 is TGTGCCAGCAGTGAGGGTGGGGGGTTTCAGCCCCAGCATTTT. This codes for CASSEGGGFQPQHF.